This TCR beta chain was profiled in a study of radiation and T cells in renal cell carcinoma. The time point is: blood 2 weeks post-SBRT. The treatment here: 15 Gy SBRT to primary tumor, nephrectomy 4 weeks later. The patient's renal cell carcinoma had clear cell pathology. Repertoires were generated with immunoSEQ multiplex PCR, while TCRdb's copy carries only in-frame clones and drops some. The sample consists of about 130,000 clones, 85% to 90% of them appearing once. Looked up from germline, CDR1 is SNHLY and CDR2 is FYNNEI. This CDR3 spans 17 amino acids. V was pared by 2 bases and J by 6 bases, with 14 bases of the junction left unmatched.

V usage is TRBV2 and J usage is TRBJ2-7; 9 nucleotides align to TRBD1. The specimen was blood, collected from a patient whose treatment included radiotherapy and nephrectomy. The origin of this receptor is a woman in her 70s with renal cell carcinoma. Written as DNA, the CDR3 is TGTGCCAGCAGTGAAAATCCTTTCGGGACAGGGAGGACCGAGCAGTACTTC. Its translation is CASSENPFGTGRTEQYF.